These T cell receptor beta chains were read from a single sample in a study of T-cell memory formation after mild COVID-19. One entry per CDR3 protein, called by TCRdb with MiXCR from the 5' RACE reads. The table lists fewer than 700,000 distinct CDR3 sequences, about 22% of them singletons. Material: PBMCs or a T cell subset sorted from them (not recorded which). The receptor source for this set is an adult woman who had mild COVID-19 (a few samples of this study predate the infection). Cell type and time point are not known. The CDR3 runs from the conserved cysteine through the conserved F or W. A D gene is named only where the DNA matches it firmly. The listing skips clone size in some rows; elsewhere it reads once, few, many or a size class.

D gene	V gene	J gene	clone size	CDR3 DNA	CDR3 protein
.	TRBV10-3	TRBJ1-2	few	TGTGCCATCAAGGACGGAAACTATGGCTACACCTTC	CAIKDGNYGYTF
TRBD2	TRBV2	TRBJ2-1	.	TGTGCCAGCAGTGAACCCCGGACTAGCGGGAGGAATCCACCATTCGGTGAGCAGTTCTTC	CASSEPRTSGRNPPFGEQFF
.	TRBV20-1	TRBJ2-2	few	TGCAGTGCCGTCAAAGGGGGGCAGGGTAGAGCCGGGGAGCTGTTTTTT	CSAVKGGQGRAGELFF
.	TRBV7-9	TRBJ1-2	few	TGTGCCAGCAGAAATGGCACAGGGCGTCTGGGCTACACCTTC	CASRNGTGRLGYTF
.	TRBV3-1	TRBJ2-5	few	TGTGCCAGCAGCCAGGCTCCCCAGGGGCCCCAGTACTTC	CASSQAPQGPQYF
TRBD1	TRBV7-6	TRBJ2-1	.	TGTGCCAGCGGGGGACAGGAGGTGGGCAATGAGCAGTTCTTC	CASGGQEVGNEQFF
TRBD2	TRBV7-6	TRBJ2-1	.	TGTGCCAGCAGCGTCGGGACTAGCGGGATCGGGTCCGAGCAGTTCTTC	CASSVGTSGIGSEQFF
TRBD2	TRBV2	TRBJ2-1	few	TGTGCCAGCAGCTTTGGACTAGCGGGTTCGGATGAGCAGTTCTTC	CASSFGLAGSDEQFF
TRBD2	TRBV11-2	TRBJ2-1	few	TGTGCCAGCAGTGTACTAGCGGGACGGTTCAGTAGCGATGAGCAGTTCTTC	CASSVLAGRFSSDEQFF
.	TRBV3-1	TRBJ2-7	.	TGTGCCAGCAGCCAAGTTCAGTGGAGCCCCTACGAGCAGTACTTC	CASSQVQWSPYEQYF
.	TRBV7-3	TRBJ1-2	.	TGTGCCAGCAGCTTAGACGGAGGGGGGGATGGCTACACCTTC	CASSLDGGGDGYTF
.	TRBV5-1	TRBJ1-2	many	TGCGCCAGCAGCTTGGCCCACTTCGGAGAGTACTATGGCTACACCTTC	CASSLAHFGEYYGYTF
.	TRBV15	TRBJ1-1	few	TGTGCCACCAGCAGAGAGTTGAGGGGCACTGAAGCTTTCTTT	CATSRELRGTEAFF
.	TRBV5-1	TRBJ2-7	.	TGCGCCAGCAGCTTGGATCGCGGGCGCACCTACGAGCAGTACTTC	CASSLDRGRTYEQYF
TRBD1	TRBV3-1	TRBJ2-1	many	TGTGCCAGCAGCCCTCGACAGGGGGGCTCCTACAATGAGCAGTTCTTC	CASSPRQGGSYNEQFF
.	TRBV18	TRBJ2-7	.	TGTGCCAGCTCACGTGACTCCCTCTACGAGCAGTACTTC	CASSRDSLYEQYF
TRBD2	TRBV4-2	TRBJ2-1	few	TGTGCCAGCAGCCAAGATAGGACTAGCATCAATGAGCAGTTCTTC	CASSQDRTSINEQFF
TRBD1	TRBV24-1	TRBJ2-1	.	TGTGCCACCAGTACGACAGGGCCTGAGCAGTTCTTC	CATSTTGPEQFF
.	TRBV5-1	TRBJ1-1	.	TGCGCCAGCAGCTCTGAACTGAACACTGAAGCTTTCTTT	CASSSELNTEAFF
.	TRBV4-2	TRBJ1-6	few	TGTGCCAGCAGCCAAGATGAGAGCGGGACTTACTCCGTAGGATCACCCCTCCACTTT	CASSQDESGTYSVGSPLHF
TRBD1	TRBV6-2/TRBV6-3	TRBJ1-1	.	TGTGCCAGCAGGGTACAGGGGCCAGACACTGAAGCTTTCTTT	CASRVQGPDTEAFF
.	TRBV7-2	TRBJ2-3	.	TGTGCAGCTGGAAAACAGGCGGGTAACTCAGATACGCAGTATTTT	CAAGKQAGNSDTQYF
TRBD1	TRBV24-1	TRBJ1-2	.	TGTGCCACCAGTGCCCGACAGGGAGCCTATGGCTACACCTTC	CATSARQGAYGYTF
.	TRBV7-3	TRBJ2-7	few	TGTGCCAGCAGCGGCCCCCCCGCGGGGACTCCCTACGAGCAGTACTTC	CASSGPPAGTPYEQYF
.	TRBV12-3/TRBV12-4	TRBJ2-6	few	TGTGCCAGCAGTACTAGCTTTGGGGCCAACGTCCTGACTTTC	CASSTSFGANVLTF
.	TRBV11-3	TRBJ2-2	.	TGTGCCAGCAGCTGGGATCGAGTTACCGGGGAGCTGTTTTTT	CASSWDRVTGELFF
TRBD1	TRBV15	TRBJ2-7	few	TGTGCCACCAGCAGCCAGGACAGGGCCCCCTACGAGCAGTACTTC	CATSSQDRAPYEQYF
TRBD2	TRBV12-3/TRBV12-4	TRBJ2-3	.	TGTGCCAGCAGTTTACGTGTTAGCGGGAAGAGCACAGATACGCAGTATTTT	CASSLRVSGKSTDTQYF
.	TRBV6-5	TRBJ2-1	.	TGTGCCAGCAGTTTAGACGGGATTGGCGCGAATGAGCAGTTCTTC	CASSLDGIGANEQFF
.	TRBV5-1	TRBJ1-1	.	TGCGCCAGCAGCTTGCAGCTAGCGGAAAACACTGAAGCTTTCTTT	CASSLQLAENTEAFF
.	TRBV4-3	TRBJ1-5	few	TGCGCCAGCAGCCAAGACCCCCAAAATAGGCAGCCCCAGCATTTT	CASSQDPQNRQPQHF
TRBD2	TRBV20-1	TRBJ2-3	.	TGCAGTGCTAGATGGGGAACTAGCGGGAGTGGCCGCACAGATACGCAGTATTTT	CSARWGTSGSGRTDTQYF
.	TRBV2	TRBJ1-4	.	TGTGCCAGCACTGGGTTCGGAAAACTGTTTTTT	CASTGFGKLFF
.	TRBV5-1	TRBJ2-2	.	TGCGCCAGCAGCTTGGTTTTGGGGGCTAACACCGGGGAGCTGTTTTTT	CASSLVLGANTGELFF
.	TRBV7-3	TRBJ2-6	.	TGTGCCAGCGGATTACTCGGACAGACGACTTACTCTGGGGCCAACGTCCTGACTTTC	CASGLLGQTTYSGANVLTF
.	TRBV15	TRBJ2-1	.	TGTGCCACCAGCGGCTCTCGGGCCTCCTACAATGAGCAGTTCTTC	CATSGSRASYNEQFF
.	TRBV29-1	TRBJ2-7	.	TGCAGCGTTGGAGGGGGGACAGTCGGATACGAGCAGTACTTC	CSVGGGTVGYEQYF
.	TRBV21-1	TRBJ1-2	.	TGTGCCAACACCGCCGACGGACGAAATTGCTATGGCTACACCTTC	CANTADGRNCYGYTF
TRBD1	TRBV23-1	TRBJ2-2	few	TGCGCCAGCAGTCCGCCGGGACAGTCGAACACCGGGGAGCTGTTTTTT	CASSPPGQSNTGELFF
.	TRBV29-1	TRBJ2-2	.	TGCAGCGTTGAAGAACGACAGAACACCGGGGAGCTGTTTTTT	CSVEERQNTGELFF
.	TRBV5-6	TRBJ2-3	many	TGTGCCAGCAGCTTAGGCCTAACTAGCACAGATACGCAGTATTTT	CASSLGLTSTDTQYF
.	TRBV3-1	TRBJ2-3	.	TGTGCCAGCAGCCCGCCCGGGACTCAGCCCACAGATACGCAGTATTTT	CASSPPGTQPTDTQYF
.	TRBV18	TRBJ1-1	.	TGTGCCAGCTCACGGAACAGGAAAAACACTGAAGCTTTCTTT	CASSRNRKNTEAFF
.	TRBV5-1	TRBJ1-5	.	TGCGCCAGCAGCTTAGGGGAAGGGCCCCAGCATTTT	CASSLGEGPQHF
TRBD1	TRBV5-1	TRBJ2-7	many	TGCGCCAGCAGCTTAAGGACAGGGGATGAGCAGTACTTC	CASSLRTGDEQYF
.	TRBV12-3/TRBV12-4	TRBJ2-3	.	TGTGCCAGCAGTTTCAGACTAGGGGAGGACACGCAGTATTTT	CASSFRLGEDTQYF
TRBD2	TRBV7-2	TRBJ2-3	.	TGTGCCAGCAGCTTAGACGGACTAGCGGTTAGCACAGATACGCAGTATTTT	CASSLDGLAVSTDTQYF
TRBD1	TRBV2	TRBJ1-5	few	TGTGCCAGCCTCGGACAGGTCAATCAGCCCCAGCATTTT	CASLGQVNQPQHF
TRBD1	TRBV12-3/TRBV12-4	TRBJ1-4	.	TGTGCCAGCAGTTTTGGGCAGGGGGCCCCTAATGAAAAACTGTTTTTT	CASSFGQGAPNEKLFF
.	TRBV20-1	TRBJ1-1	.	TGCAGTGCTAGAGTCGGGGGCCCTAACACTGAAGCTTTCTTT	CSARVGGPNTEAFF
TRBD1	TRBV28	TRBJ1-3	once	TGTGCCAGCAGTACCCGGACAGGTCTCTCTGGAAACACCATATATTTT	CASSTRTGLSGNTIYF
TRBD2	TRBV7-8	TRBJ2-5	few	TGTGCCAGCAGCCCACTAGCGGGGGATGAGACCCAGTACTTC	CASSPLAGDETQYF